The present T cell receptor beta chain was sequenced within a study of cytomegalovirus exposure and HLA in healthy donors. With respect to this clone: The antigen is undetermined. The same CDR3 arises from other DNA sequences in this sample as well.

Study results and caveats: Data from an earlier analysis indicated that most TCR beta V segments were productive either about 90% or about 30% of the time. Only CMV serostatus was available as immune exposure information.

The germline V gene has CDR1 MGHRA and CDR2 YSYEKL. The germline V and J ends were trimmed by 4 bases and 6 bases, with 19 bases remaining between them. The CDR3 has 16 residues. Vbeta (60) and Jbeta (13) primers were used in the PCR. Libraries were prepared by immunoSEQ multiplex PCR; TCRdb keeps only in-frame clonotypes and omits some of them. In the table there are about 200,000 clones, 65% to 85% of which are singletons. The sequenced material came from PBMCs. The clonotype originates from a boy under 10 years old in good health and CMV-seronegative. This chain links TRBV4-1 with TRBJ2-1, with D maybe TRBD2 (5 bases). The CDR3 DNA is TGCGCCAGCAGCCCCCTGGGAGTTCATACAAGCAATGAGCAGTTCTTC. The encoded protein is CASSPLGVHTSNEQFF.